A single sample gave rise to the 31 T cell receptor beta chains below, sequenced in a study of T cells in Graves' hyperthyroidism and ophthalmopathy. Amplification of TCR beta CDR3 regions was performed using RNA transcripts as template. HTBI primers were employed in a first-round RT-PCR of the TCR CDR3. TCRdb called the multiplex PCR reads again in MiXCR, with one record for every CDR3 protein. The table lists approximately 640,000 distinct CDR3 sequences, 45% of them singletons. Source material: peripheral blood or thyroid tissue (not recorded which). All receptors derive from an adult man with Graves' disease, either hyperthyroidism or ophthalmopathy (not recorded which).

V and J are TRBV2 and TRBJ1-1; TRBD1 might be the D (6 bases). Germline values: CDR1 SNHLY, CDR2 FYNNEI. The CDR3 has 14 amino acids. The V and J ends lost 4 bases and 2 bases respectively, with 11 bases between them. In nucleotides, the CDR3 is TGTGCCAGCAGTGCAGGGGCGATTAACACTGAAGCTTTCTTT. This codes for CASSAGAINTEAFF.

The table lists this clonotype with a count of one. The CDR3 DNA is TGTGCCAGCAGTTTTGGTGGGGGGGCGAAGGAGACCCAGTACTTC. Its translation: CASSFGGGAKETQYF. The chain combines TRBV25-1 with TRBJ2-5; D may be TRBD2 (7 bases). V was trimmed by 5 bases and J by 5 bases, leaving 18 bases between them. Looked up from germline, CDR1 is MGHDK and CDR2 is SYGVNS. The CDR3 runs to 15 residues.

This clonotype was found a few times. This rearrangement joins TRBV10-2 to TRBJ2-2; 7 nucleotides line up with TRBD1. The CDR3 runs 14 residues. Germline V gene data show CDR1 as WSHSY and CDR2 as SAAADI. The junction had 7 bases not matched to a gene; V was cut back by 6 bases and J by 6 bases. CDR3 sequence: CASSYTQGAGELFF. CDR3 in DNA: TGCGCCAGCAGCTATACCCAGGGGGCCGGGGAGCTGTTTTTT.

This clonotype was seen many times. The genes are TRBV29-1 and TRBJ1-1; TRBD1 is a possible D gene (5 bases). Deletions cut 8 bases from V and 3 bases from J, with 16 bases between. CDR1 is SQVTM and CDR2 is ANQGSEA in the germline V gene. The CDR3 contains 13 residues. The CDR3: CSLRRGSDTEAFF. The CDR3 DNA sequence: TGCAGCCTTCGGAGGGGTTCGGACACTGAAGCTTTCTTT.

Concerning this clonotype: Being one base from a much bigger clone, this may be a read error. The chain has TRBV25-1 and TRBJ1-6; weak D call: TRBD1 (5 bases). Germline values: CDR1 MGHDK, CDR2 SYGVNS. V gave up 6 bases and J gave up 5 bases, with 14 bases separating them. The CDR3 totals 15 residues. The DNA of the CDR3 is TGTGCCAGCAGAACCCTGACAGTGGATAATTCACCCCTCCACTTT. This sequence encodes CASRTLTVDNSPLHF.

About this clonotype itself: One end of the junction is discordant with germline, which a read error may explain. The gene calls are TRBV5-1 and TRBJ2-7; a possible D gene is TRBD1 (5 bases). Germline V CDR1 and CDR2: SGHRS, YFSETQ. This CDR3 has 14 amino acids. DNA for the CDR3: TGCGCCAGCACCTTGATGACAGATTCCTACGAGCAGTACTTC. This codes for CASTLMTDSYEQYF.

This rearrangement joins TRBV6-5 to TRBJ1-2; no clear D. CDR1 is MNHEY and CDR2 is SVGAGI in the germline V gene. This CDR3 has 14 amino acids. V was clipped by 5 bases and J by 2 bases, with 12 bases between them. The CDR3 loop is CASSEMPGNYGYTF. CDR3 bases: TGTGCCAGCAGTGAAATGCCCGGGAACTATGGCTACACCTTC.

The chain uses TRBV29-1 and TRBJ2-5, with D tentatively TRBD2 (6 bases). Germline values: CDR1 SQVTM, CDR2 ANQGSEA. V was shortened by 3 bases and J by 3 bases, with 17 bases between the two germline ends. This CDR3 is built from 15 residues. CDR3 sequence: CSVDLRAGPEETQYF. The CDR3 DNA is TGCAGCGTTGACCTCCGGGCGGGGCCCGAAGAGACCCAGTACTTC.

V usage is TRBV7-9 and J usage is TRBJ2-5; D is perhaps TRBD1 or TRBD2 (6 bases each). Germline CDR1 SEHNR, CDR2 FQNEAQ (reference sequence). The CDR3 spans 17 residues. The V gene lost 1 base and the J gene lost 7 bases, with 22 bases spanning the gap. The DNA for the CDR3 is TGTGCCAGCAGCTTAGTGGGCCGGGGGCCGACGGGGTGGACCCAGTACTTC. Translation: CASSLVGRGPTGWTQYF. Full variable domain (outside the CDR3, taken from reference TRBV7-9 and TRBJ2-5): DTGVSQNPRHKITKRGQNVTFRCDPISEHNRLYWYRQTLGQGPEFLTYFQNEAQLEKSRLLSDRFSAERPKGSFSTLEIQRTEQGDSAMYLCASSLVGRGPTGWTQYFGPGTRLLVL.

This clonotype was found a few times. The rearrangement links TRBV5-6 to TRBJ1-2, with 11 bases lining up with TRBD1. The germline gives CDR1 SGHDT, CDR2 YYEEEE. The CDR3 is 14 amino acids. The J segment lost 7 bases and the V segment lost 4 bases, leaving 6 bases of the junction unmatched. The CDR3 nucleotides are TGTGCCAGCAGCCCTGGACAGGGGGCCGTTGGCTACACCTTC. As protein: CASSPGQGAVGYTF.

The genes are TRBV7-9 and TRBJ2-7; D is possibly TRBD1 (6 bases). This CDR3 region has 16 residues. Trimming stripped 7 bases from V and 4 bases from J, with 23 bases between. Germline CDR1 and CDR2: SEHNR and FQNEAQ (reference sequence). The CDR3, as DNA: TGTGCCAGCACCTCCTTCGGGACACCCGAGGGTTACGAGCAGTACTTC. It is translated as CASTSFGTPEGYEQYF.

This clonotype was picked up many times. The chain is built from TRBV10-3 and TRBJ1-2; D gene uncertain. This CDR3 is 12 amino acids long. Germline CDR1 reads ENHRY; CDR2 reads SYGVKD. V lost 8 bases to trimming and J lost 2 bases, with 9 bases between them. The CDR3 sequence: CAILQANYGYTF. DNA of the CDR3: TGTGCCATCTTGCAGGCAAACTATGGCTACACCTTC.

This clonotype was seen at least ten times. V and J are TRBV25-1 and TRBJ1-1; D gene ambiguous. V lost 1 base and J lost 5, with 11 bases in between. Germline values: CDR1 MGHDK, CDR2 SYGVNS. This CDR3 has 14 amino acids. The chain's CDR3 is CASSEFGSLTEAFF. In DNA, the CDR3 is TGTGCCAGCAGTGAATTCGGCAGCCTAACTGAAGCTTTCTTT.

The CDR3 DNA reads as TGCAGCGGGACAGGGCCTCAGCCCCAGCATTTT. Residues: CSGTGPQPQHF. V gene TRBV29-1 combines with J gene TRBJ1-5; 8 positions match TRBD1. The CDR3 is 11 residues long. Germline V gene sequence: CDR1 SQVTM, CDR2 ANQGSEA. Trimming at V came to 7 bases and at J to 6 bases, leaving 2 bases not matched to a gene.

The chain is built from TRBV6-1 and TRBJ1-2; a possible D gene is TRBD1 (5 bases). Germline CDR1 and CDR2: MNHNS and SASEGT. CDR3 size: 15 residues. V was cut by 4 bases and J by 6 bases, with 18 bases left in between. The DNA of the CDR3 is TGTGCCAGCAGTGCGGGACTCTATGCAACGGATGGCTACACCTTC. This translates into CASSAGLYATDGYTF.

A few counts support this clonotype. V is TRBV4-1 and J is TRBJ1-2; no clear D. V was pared by 1 base and J by 0 bases, with 6 bases between. CDR3 size: 14 residues. Per germline, CDR1 MGHRA and CDR2 YSYEKL. CDR3 region: CASSQASANYGYTF. The DNA of the CDR3 is TGCGCCAGCAGCCAAGCTTCGGCTAACTATGGCTACACCTTC.

V usage is TRBV20-1 and J usage is TRBJ1-2; D uncertain. Germline V gene data show CDR1 as DFQATT and CDR2 as SNEGSKA (reference sequence). The CDR3 runs to 12 residues. Trimming left V 3 bases short and J 8 bases short, with 13 bases between. The CDR3 DNA follows: TGCAGTGCTAGTCGAGAGGGAATAGGCTACACCTTC. Translating it yields CSASREGIGYTF.

The genes are TRBV15 and TRBJ2-5; the D is unclear. Germline CDR1 and CDR2: LNHNV and YYDKDF (reference sequence). The CDR3 has 15 residues. Trimming left V 1 base short and J 5 bases short, with 14 bases between. In DNA form, the CDR3 reads TGTGCCACCAGCAGAGGGGCCAGTGCTCCCGAGACCCAGTACTTC. This sequence encodes CATSRGASAPETQYF. The whole variable domain, filled in from reference TRBV15 and TRBJ2-5, reads DAMVIQNPRYQVTQFGKPVTLSCSQTLNHNVMYWYQQKSSQAPKLLFHYYDKDFNNEADTPDNFQSRRPNTSFCFLDIRSPGLGDTAMYLCATSRGASAPETQYFGPGTRLLVL.

The chain links TRBV5-1 to TRBJ1-4; D is undetermined. Germline CDR1 reads SGHRS; CDR2 reads YFSETQ. The CDR3 spans 14 residues. V lost 0 bases to trimming and J lost 5 bases, with 8 bases between them. The CDR3 nucleotides are TGCGCCAGCAGCTTGGGTGGGCACAATGAAAAACTGTTTTTT. It is translated as CASSLGGHNEKLFF.

The chain uses TRBV5-1 and TRBJ2-5; D assignment may be TRBD1 or TRBD2 (6 bases each). The CDR3 spans 17 residues. From germline, CDR1 is SGHRS and CDR2 YFSETQ. V dropped 5 bases and J dropped 0 bases, with 20 bases sitting between them. The CDR3 nucleotides read TGCGCCAGCAGTTCGCCGGGACATAGCGGAGACCAAGAGACCCAGTACTTC. This encodes CASSSPGHSGDQETQYF.

This clonotype has just a few counts. V gene TRBV20-1 combines with J gene TRBJ1-5; 11 bases are a match to TRBD1. The germline V gene encodes CDR1 DFQATT and CDR2 SNEGSKA (reference sequence). This CDR3 comprises 15 residues. Unmatched junction bases numbered 7, after V lost 3 bases and J lost 6 bases. CDR3 region: CSASPKGQGVQPQHF. In DNA, the CDR3 is TGCAGTGCTAGCCCTAAGGGACAGGGGGTTCAGCCCCAGCATTTT.

This clonotype came up once. This chain links TRBV9 with TRBJ1-6; tentatively, D is TRBD1 (6 bases). V was shortened by 3 bases and J by 10 bases, with 11 bases between the two germline ends. CDR3 length: 13 amino acids. Germline-derived CDR1 and CDR2 are SGDLS and YYNGEE. DNA for the CDR3: TGTGCCAGCAGCGACAGGGAGGTATCACCCCTCCACTTT. Its translation is CASSDREVSPLHF.

This clonotype has a count of ten or more. This chain connects TRBV9 to TRBJ1-2; D unresolved. V was clipped by 3 bases and J by 7 bases, with 13 bases between them. The length of the CDR3 is 13 residues. Germline values: CDR1 SGDLS, CDR2 YYNGEE. The CDR3 nucleotides are TGTGCCAGCAGCGCTCGCCAGGAGAGTGGCTACACCTTC. The encoded protein is CASSARQESGYTF.

The count of this clonotype is one. With a much larger clone just one base away, this may be a read error. The V call is TRBV24-1, the J call TRBJ1-1; TRBD1 matches at 7 bases. This CDR3 is 15 amino acids long. The germline V gene has CDR1 KGHDR and CDR2 SFDVKD. This chain's CDR3 is CATGDSGTANTEAFF. The CDR3 DNA sequence: TGTGCCACCGGTGATTCCGGGACAGCCAACACTGAAGCTTTCTTT.

With respect to this clonotype: The conserved phenylalanine or tryptophan normally closing the CDR3 is absent here, so this likely arose from a read error. No DNA is shown, since the ends of the CDR3 on it are uncertain; the CDR3 is the one TCRdb lists. This chain joins TRBV15 and TRBJ1-1; TRBD1 is the table's D call and was not checked against the DNA. The CDR3 is 9 amino acids in total, end residues counted. Per the germline V gene, CDR1 is LNHNV and CDR2 is YYDKDF (reference sequence). The CDR3 loop is CATSRDRAR.

The chain joins TRBV2 to TRBJ1-2; 12 bases agree with TRBD1. The CDR3 covers 14 residues. In germline, CDR1 is SNHLY, CDR2 FYNNEI. With V trimmed by 7 bases and J by 5 bases, 5 bases remained unmatched. The DNA of the CDR3 is TGTGCCAGCAAAGGGACAGGGGGCGGGTATGGCTACACCTTC. It specifies CASKGTGGGYGYTF.

The rearrangement joins TRBV7-9 to TRBJ2-2; possible D gene TRBD2, 6 bases. Germline CDR1 is SEHNR and CDR2 is FQNEAQ (reference sequence). The CDR3 consists of 15 residues. With 4 bases removed from V and 4 bases from J, the gap between germline ends came to 13 bases. CDR3 DNA: TGTGCCAGCAGCTCCCCGGAGGGCTTCACCGGGGAGCTGTTTTTT. This gives the protein CASSSPEGFTGELFF.

Regarding this clonotype: A much bigger clone sits one base away, suggesting this may be a read error. This sequence joins TRBV24-1 and TRBJ1-5, with unresolved D. CDR3 size: 16 residues. The V end was cut by 9 bases, the J end by 2 bases, with 19 bases between. Germline lookup yields CDR1 KGHDR and CDR2 SFDVKD. DNA for the CDR3: TGTGCCACCCGTCGAATAAGGCAGATCGGCAATCAGCCCCAGCATTTT. Translated, it gives CATRRIRQIGNQPQHF.

This chain connects TRBV10-2 to TRBJ2-7, with D unresolved. Trimming left V 4 bases short and J 0 bases short, with 7 bases between. CDR3 size: 13 residues. Germline CDR1 is WSHSY and CDR2 is SAAADI. In DNA, the CDR3 is TGCGCCAGCAGTGTGGCAGCCTCCTACGAGCAGTACTTC. Translation gives CASSVAASYEQYF.

The J gene is TRBJ2-2, the V gene TRBV5-1; D is possibly TRBD1 or TRBD2 (6 bases each). The CDR3 runs to 14 residues. Trimming removed 3 bases at V and 8 bases at J, with 14 bases between. Germline lookup yields CDR1 SGHRS and CDR2 YFSETQ. CDR3 nucleotides: TGCGCCAGCAGCTCGCGGGACACCTTGGGGGAGCTGTTTTTT. Protein: CASSSRDTLGELFF.

With regard to this clonotype: A clone one base away is much larger, so this may be a read error. The chain is built from TRBV5-8 and TRBJ2-7; 9 nucleotides match TRBD1. This CDR3 spans 14 amino acids. J lost 6 bases, V lost 4 bases, and 8 bases had no gene match. The germline V gene has CDR1 SGHTS and CDR2 YDEGEE. CDR3 protein: CASSLGGTGPEQYF. The CDR3 region has the DNA TGTGCCAGCAGCCTGGGAGGGACAGGGCCCGAGCAGTACTTC.